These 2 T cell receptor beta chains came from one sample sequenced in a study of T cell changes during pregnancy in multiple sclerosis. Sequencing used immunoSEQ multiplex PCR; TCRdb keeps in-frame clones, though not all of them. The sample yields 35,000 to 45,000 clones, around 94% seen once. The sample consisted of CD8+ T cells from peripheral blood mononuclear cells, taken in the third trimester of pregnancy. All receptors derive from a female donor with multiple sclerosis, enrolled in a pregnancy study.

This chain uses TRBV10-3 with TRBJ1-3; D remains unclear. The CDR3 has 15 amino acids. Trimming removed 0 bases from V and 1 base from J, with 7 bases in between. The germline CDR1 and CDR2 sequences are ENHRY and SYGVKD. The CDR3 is CAISESSGSGNTIYF. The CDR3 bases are TGTGCCATCAGTGAGTCTTCGGGATCTGGAAACACCATATATTTT.

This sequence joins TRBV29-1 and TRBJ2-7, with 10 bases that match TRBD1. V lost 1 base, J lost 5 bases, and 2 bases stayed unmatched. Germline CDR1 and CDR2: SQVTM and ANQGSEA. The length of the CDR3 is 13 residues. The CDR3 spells CSVEGGTGDEQYF. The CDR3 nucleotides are TGCAGCGTTGAAGGTGGGACAGGGGACGAGCAGTACTTC.